This T cell receptor beta chain was captured in a study of beta chain features in type 1 diabetes (dated by TCRdb to 2016 to 2019). Study-wide context: Mean age, gender distribution, total cell number and subset yield were not different between patients and healthy donors. In the study, TCRB repertoires of sorted circulating CD4+ T cell subsets from recently diagnosed type 1 diabetes patients were compared with those of matched healthy donors. A total of 85 million to 110 million sorted cells were examined across all samples, and RNA yield correlated strongly with the number of cells per subset. Regulatory and stem cell-like memory subsets were obtained from only 8 patients and roughly 8 healthy donors, while naive and central memory subsets were obtained from all 30 or so donors.

What the research found in general, with its limitations: Sequencing cDNA rather than genomic DNA could over-represent highly expressing activated cells, although activation and CD3 levels did not differ between groups. Only small numbers of individuals were included in the HLA sub-analyses, which left unresolved whether HLA type had any influence on TCRB rearrangement. Naive, central memory and regulatory TCRB repertoires appeared more similar among patients than among healthy donors. PCR may preferentially amplify shorter templates, but because patient and control samples were amplified and corrected together, any resulting skew would affect both groups equally. In all four CD4+ subsets, TCRB CDR3 length was moderately but significantly shorter in type 1 diabetes patients. At VDJ recombination sites, patients with type 1 diabetes made fewer insertions and deleted more nucleotides, a pattern implying thymic rearrangement abnormalities.

Each donor gave one peripheral blood draw, about 110 mL on average, collected into heparinised tubes. Naive, central memory, regulatory and stem cell-like memory CD4+ T cells were sorted on a BD FACSAria II using a panel including CD45RO, CCR7, CD25, CD127, CD95 and CD27. Every sorted population had a purity above 95%. PBMCs were isolated right away by Lymphoprep density gradient centrifugation and were stained directly, without culture. Samples were stained and sorted in pairs, with one healthy donor and one patient per experiment, so that batch effects were minimized. The entire isolated RNA was reverse transcribed using the High Capacity cDNA Reverse Transcription Kit, and thus expressed TCRB transcripts were sequenced. Naive, central memory and regulatory T cell samples underwent deep immunoSEQ sequencing, averaging around 3.7 million total reads per sample. Sorted cells were lysed in RLT buffer, and RNA was extracted using DNase-treated RNeasy Micro or Mini kits according to cell number. Each cell subset was processed on its own to prevent cross-contamination, while patient and healthy donor samples were processed together. The immunoSEQ multiplex PCR was used to amplify TCRB sequences from cDNA, generating 87-bp fragments that spanned the CDR3 region. Sequencing of the amplicons was performed on the Illumina HiSeq platform. The original methods were these. PCR bias was corrected computationally using synthetic template baselines, and reads within Hamming distance 2 were collapsed, with unmergeable singletons discarded. By aligning reads against IMGT, V, D and J genes, CDR3 length, and insertions or deletions at six rearrangement sites were assigned. Within each subset, clonotype counts were normalized to sorted cell number, and only after that were true diversity and Gini coefficients computed with the tcR R package. Repertoire sharing was quantified using the overlap coefficient calculated on TCRB nucleotide sequences. As a proxy for the pre-selection repertoire, out-of-frame TCRB sequences from naive cells were analyzed. Sourced from immuneACCESS, this table was stored by TCRdb with only in-frame sequences that have V and J called. A share of the clones is absent; for the studies checked, an unresolved V gene accounts for under half, and the remainder has no known explanation. V, J and clone size derive from that table, while D and trimming were established from the DNA sequence. This sample holds 620,000 or so clones; about 16% were observed only once. The top ten clonotypes cover approximately 0.093% of the sample.

CDR1 MNHNS and CDR2 SASEGT are derived from the germline V gene. The CDR3, cysteine through phenylalanine, is 13 amino acids long. The CDR3 DNA has 39 bases and is translated from base 1. V and J are truncated by 4 bases and 6 bases respectively, leaving an intervening sequence of 13 bases. This clone appeared a few times. Its antigen is currently not known. The input lacks base qualities; no much larger clone sits a single base away. This clonotype was sampled from a man in his late teens or twenties in good health. The rearranged segments are TRBV6-1 and TRBJ2-7; perhaps TRBD1 is the D gene, with 6 bases matching. Sequenced: naive CD4+ T cells from blood. In the paper's terms, the cell subset or site label means: true naive CD4+ T cells. The DNA sequence is given as TGTGCCAGCAGTGTCGACAGGTTGGGCGAGCAGTACTTC. It codes for CASSVDRLGEQYF.